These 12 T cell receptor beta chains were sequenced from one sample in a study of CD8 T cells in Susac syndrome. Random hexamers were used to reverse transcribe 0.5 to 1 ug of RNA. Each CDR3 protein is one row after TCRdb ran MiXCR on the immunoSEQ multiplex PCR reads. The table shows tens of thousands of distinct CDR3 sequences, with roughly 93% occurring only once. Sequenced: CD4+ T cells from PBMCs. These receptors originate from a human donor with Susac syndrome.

CDR3 sequence: CASSFRTGDNIQYF. CDR3 DNA: TGTGCCAGCAGCTTCCGGACAGGGGACAACATTCAGTACTTC. This chain links TRBV21-1 with TRBJ2-4; no DNA check was done on the table's D call, TRBD1. TRBV21-1 is listed as a pseudogene. The CDR3 has 14 amino acids.

For the CDR3, the DNA is TGTGCCAGCAGCCCCAAACAGGGGGCAGGTGGGACTGAAGCTTTCTTT. Protein: CASSPKQGAGGTEAFF. The V call is TRBV7-2, the J call TRBJ1-1, with 9 bases aligning to TRBD1. Germline CDR1 SGHTA, CDR2 FQGNSA. V shed 5 bases, J shed 5 bases, and the junction held 12 bases outside the gene matches. The CDR3 covers 16 residues. The entire variable domain, with the rest obtained from reference TRBV7-2 and TRBJ1-1, is as follows: GAGVSQSPSNKVTEKGKDVELRCDPISGHTALYWYRQSLGQGLEFLIYFQGNSAPDKSGLPSDRFSAERTGGSVSTLTIQRTQQEDSAVYLCASSPKQGAGGTEAFFGQGTRLTVV.

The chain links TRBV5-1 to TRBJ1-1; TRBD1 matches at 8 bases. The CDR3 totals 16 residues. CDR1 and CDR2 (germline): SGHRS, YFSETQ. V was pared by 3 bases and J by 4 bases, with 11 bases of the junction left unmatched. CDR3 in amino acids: CASSSGQGLGGTEAFF. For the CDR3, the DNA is TGCGCCAGCAGCTCCGGACAGGGCCTGGGGGGCACTGAAGCTTTCTTT.

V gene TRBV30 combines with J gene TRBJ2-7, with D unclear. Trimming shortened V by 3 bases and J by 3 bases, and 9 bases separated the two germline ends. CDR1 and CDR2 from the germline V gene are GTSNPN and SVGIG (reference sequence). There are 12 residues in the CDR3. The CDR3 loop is CAWSGQIYEQYF. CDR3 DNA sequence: TGTGCCTGGAGCGGGCAGATCTACGAGCAGTACTTC.

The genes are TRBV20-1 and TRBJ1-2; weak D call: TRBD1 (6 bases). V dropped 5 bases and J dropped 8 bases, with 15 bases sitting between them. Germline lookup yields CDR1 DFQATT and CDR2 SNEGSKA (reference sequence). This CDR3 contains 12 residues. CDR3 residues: CSAWDGGGGYTF. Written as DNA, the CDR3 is TGCAGTGCTTGGGACGGGGGCGGAGGCTACACCTTC.

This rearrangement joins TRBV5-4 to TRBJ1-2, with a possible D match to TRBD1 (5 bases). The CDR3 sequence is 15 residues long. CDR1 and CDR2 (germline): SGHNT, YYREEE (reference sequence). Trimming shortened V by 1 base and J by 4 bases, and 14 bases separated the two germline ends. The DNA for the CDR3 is TGTGCCAGCAGCTTGAAACAGGCGCTATTCTATGGCTACACCTTC. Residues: CASSLKQALFYGYTF.

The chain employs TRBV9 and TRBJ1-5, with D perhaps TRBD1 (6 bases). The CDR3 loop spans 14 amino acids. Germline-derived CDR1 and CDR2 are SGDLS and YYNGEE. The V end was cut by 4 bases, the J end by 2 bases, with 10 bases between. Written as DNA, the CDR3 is TGTGCCAGCAGCAAGGGGGTCGGCAATCAGCCCCAGCATTTT. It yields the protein CASSKGVGNQPQHF.

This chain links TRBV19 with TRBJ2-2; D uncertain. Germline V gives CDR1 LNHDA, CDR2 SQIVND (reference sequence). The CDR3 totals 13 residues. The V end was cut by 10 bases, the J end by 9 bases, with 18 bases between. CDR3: CAIGPSQSRELFF. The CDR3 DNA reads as TGTGCCATCGGGCCTTCCCAGTCCAGGGAGCTGTTTTTT.

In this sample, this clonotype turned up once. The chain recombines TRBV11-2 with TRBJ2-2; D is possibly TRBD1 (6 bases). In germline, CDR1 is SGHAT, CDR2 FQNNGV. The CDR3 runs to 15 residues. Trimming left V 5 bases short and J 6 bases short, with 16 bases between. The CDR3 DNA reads TGTGCCAGCAGCAGACAGGACCTTAAGGCCGGGGAGCTGTTTTTT. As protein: CASSRQDLKAGELFF.

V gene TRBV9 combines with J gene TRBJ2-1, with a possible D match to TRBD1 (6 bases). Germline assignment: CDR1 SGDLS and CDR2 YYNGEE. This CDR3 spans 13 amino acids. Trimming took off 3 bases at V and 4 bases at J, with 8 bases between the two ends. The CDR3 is CASSEGVYNEQFF. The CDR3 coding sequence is TGTGCCAGCAGCGAGGGGGTATACAATGAGCAGTTCTTC. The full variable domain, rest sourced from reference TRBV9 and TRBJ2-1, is DSGVTQTPKHLITATGQRVTLRCSPRSGDLSVYWYQQSLDQGLQFLIQYYNGEERAKGNILERFSAQQFPDLHSELNLSSLELGDSALYFCASSEGVYNEQFFGPGTRLTVL.

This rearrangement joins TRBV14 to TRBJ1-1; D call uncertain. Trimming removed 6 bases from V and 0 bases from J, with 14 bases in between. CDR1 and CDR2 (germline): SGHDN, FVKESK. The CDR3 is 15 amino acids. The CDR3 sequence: CASRRHDGVNTEAFF. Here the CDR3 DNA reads TGTGCCAGCAGACGACACGATGGGGTGAACACTGAAGCTTTCTTT.

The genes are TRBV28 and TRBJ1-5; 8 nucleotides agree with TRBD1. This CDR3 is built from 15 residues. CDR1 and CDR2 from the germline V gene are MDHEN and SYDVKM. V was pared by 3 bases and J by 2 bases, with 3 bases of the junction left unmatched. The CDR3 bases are TGTGCCAGCAGTTTGCACAGGGGGGGCAATCAGCCCCAGCATTTT. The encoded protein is CASSLHRGGNQPQHF.